The 18 T cell receptor beta chains reported below all come from one sample, sequenced in a study of T-cell memory formation after mild COVID-19. TCRdb fed the 5' RACE reads into MiXCR, producing one record per CDR3 protein. The sample includes around 90,000 distinct CDR3 sequences, more than 12% seen only once; the top ten take 39%. Sequenced material: PBMCs or a T cell subset sorted from them (not recorded which). These receptors all come from a man between 18 and 29 years old who had mild COVID-19 (a few samples of this study predate the infection). Cell type and time point are not known.

J is TRBJ1-4 and V is TRBV6-5; no clear D gene. The length of the CDR3 is 16 residues. The V and J ends lost 4 bases and 0 bases respectively, with 12 bases between them. Per the germline V gene, CDR1 is MNHEY and CDR2 is SVGAGI. This CDR3 reads CASSSAPPATNEKLFF. CDR3 DNA sequence: TGTGCCAGCAGTTCCGCCCCACCTGCAACTAATGAAAAACTGTTTTTT.

The chain is built from TRBV9 and TRBJ2-1; TRBD1 is a possible D gene (6 bases). Germline V gives CDR1 SGDLS, CDR2 YYNGEE. This CDR3 comprises 15 residues. Trimming took off 0 bases at V and 4 bases at J, with 11 bases between the two ends. CDR3 nucleotide sequence: TGTGCCAGCAGCGTAGAGGGACACCAATACAATGAGCAGTTCTTC. This translates into CASSVEGHQYNEQFF.

This clonotype was observed at least ten times. V usage is TRBV5-1 and J usage is TRBJ2-3, with D possibly being TRBD2 (5 bases). The CDR3 is made up of 16 amino acids. Trimming pared 2 bases from V and 1 base from J, leaving 14 bases between. CDR1 and CDR2 from the germline V gene are SGHRS and YFSETQ. The CDR3 loop reads CASSFPSRPGTDTQYF. CDR3 bases: TGCGCCAGCAGCTTCCCTAGCCGGCCCGGCACAGATACGCAGTATTTT.

In this sample, this clonotype turned up a few times. V gene TRBV10-3 combines with J gene TRBJ2-7, with 7 bases lining up with TRBD1. With V trimmed by 11 bases and J by 0 bases, 7 bases remained unmatched. This CDR3 has 13 residues. Germline-derived CDR1 and CDR2 are ENHRY and SYGVKD. The CDR3, as DNA: TGTGCCCTGGCAGGGGACAGCTCCTACGAGCAGTACTTC. Amino acids: CALAGDSSYEQYF.

The chain uses TRBV15 and TRBJ2-1; TRBD2 is a possible D gene (5 bases). V dropped 0 bases and J dropped 4 bases, with 7 bases sitting between them. CDR1 and CDR2 from the germline V gene are LNHNV and YYDKDF (reference sequence). The CDR3 loop spans 14 amino acids. The CDR3 region has the DNA TGTGCCACCAGCAGAGAGGGGAGATACAATGAGCAGTTCTTC. The encoded protein is CATSREGRYNEQFF. Looking up the rest from reference TRBV15 and TRBJ2-1 gives the full variable domain: DAMVIQNPRYQVTQFGKPVTLSCSQTLNHNVMYWYQQKSSQAPKLLFHYYDKDFNNEADTPDNFQSRRPNTSFCFLDIRSPGLGDTAMYLCATSREGRYNEQFFGPGTRLTVL.

J is TRBJ2-7 and V is TRBV5-1; D might be TRBD1 (5 bases). Trimming cost V 1 base and J 2 bases, with 10 bases left between them. CDR3 length: 14 residues. Germline V gene lookup returns CDR1 SGHRS and CDR2 YFSETQ. The CDR3 sequence is CASSLRWGTYEQYF. Written as DNA, the CDR3 is TGCGCCAGCAGCTTGAGATGGGGCACCTACGAGCAGTACTTC.

Many counts were recorded for this clonotype. The chain joins TRBV5-5 to TRBJ2-4; tentative D call: TRBD2 (5 bases). The CDR3 sequence is 12 residues long. The V gene's germline CDR1 is SGHKS and CDR2 YYEKEE (reference sequence). Trimming stripped 1 base from V and 12 bases from J, with 11 bases between. The CDR3 DNA reads TGTGCCAGCAGCTTGATGGGGAGTAATCAGTACTTC. Translating gives CASSLMGSNQYF.

This clonotype showed up just a few times. The V gene is TRBV25-1, the J gene TRBJ2-7; 8 nucleotides line up with TRBD1. Germline lookup yields CDR1 MGHDK and CDR2 SYGVNS. V shed 5 bases, J shed 2 bases, and the junction held 5 bases outside the gene matches. CDR3 length: 14 amino acids. The CDR3 nucleotides are TGTGCCAGCAGTCCCCAGGGGGCTGCCTACGAGCAGTACTTC. Translating it yields CASSPQGAAYEQYF.

The rearrangement uses TRBV12-3 or TRBV12-4 and TRBJ2-5; a possible D gene is TRBD2 (6 bases). V lost 0 bases and J lost 0, with 14 bases in between. The CDR3 totals 17 residues. The CDR3 protein is CASSLAGAGPYQETQYF. Here the CDR3 DNA reads TGTGCCAGCAGTTTAGCAGGGGCGGGACCGTACCAAGAGACCCAGTACTTC.

This clonotype occurred a few times. CDR3: CASSLARSMGGNTIYF. The CDR3 nucleotides read TGTGCCAGCAGCTTAGCACGTTCGATGGGAGGAAACACCATATATTTT. This chain joins TRBV7-9 and TRBJ1-3, with unresolved D. Per germline, CDR1 SEHNR and CDR2 FQNEAQ (reference sequence). The V end was cut by 0 bases, the J end by 4 bases, with 13 bases between. The CDR3 length is 16 residues. The full variable domain, in which reference TRBV7-9 and TRBJ1-3 provide the parts outside the CDR3, is DTGVSQNPRHKITKRGQNVTFRCDPISEHNRLYWYRQTLGQGPEFLTYFQNEAQLEKSRLLSDRFSAERPKGSFSTLEIQRTEQGDSAMYLCASSLARSMGGNTIYFGEGSWLTVV.

A few counts support this clonotype. The rearrangement uses TRBV6-5 and TRBJ2-3; D is undetermined. The CDR3 sequence is 14 residues long. With 6 bases removed from V and 4 bases from J, the gap between germline ends came to 14 bases. Germline CDR1 is MNHEY and CDR2 is SVGAGI. Written as DNA, the CDR3 is TGTGCCAGCAGCCCATGGGCCCTGGCAGATACGCAGTATTTT. Its translation is CASSPWALADTQYF.

This clonotype was observed many times. The chain uses TRBV5-1 and TRBJ2-3; the D is unclear. The CDR3 has 14 residues. CDR1 and CDR2 (germline): SGHRS, YFSETQ. Trimming stripped 4 bases from V and 2 bases from J, with 11 bases between. The CDR3 nucleotides are TGCGCCAGCAGCCTGACACTCCCCACAGATACGCAGTATTTT. Amino acid sequence: CASSLTLPTDTQYF.

This clonotype turned up a few times. The chain couples TRBV4-1 to TRBJ1-5; a possible D gene is TRBD1 (5 bases). V gave up 0 bases and J gave up 7 bases, with 10 bases separating them. The CDR3 covers 14 residues. Germline V gene lookup returns CDR1 MGHRA and CDR2 YSYEKL. The CDR3 DNA reads TGCGCCAGCAGCCAAGATGGGGGATCGCAGCCCCAGCATTTT. This encodes CASSQDGGSQPQHF.

The chain joins TRBV20-1 to TRBJ2-7; D not resolved. V lost 0 bases to trimming and J lost 2 bases, with 14 bases between them. Germline loops: CDR1 DFQATT, CDR2 SNEGSKA (reference sequence). CDR3 length equals 15 residues. This CDR3 is CSARDRRLPTYEQYF. The CDR3 DNA reads as TGCAGTGCTAGAGATCGGCGGCTCCCAACCTACGAGCAGTACTTC.

The chain has TRBV7-7 and TRBJ2-5; D may correspond to TRBD1 or TRBD2 (6 bases each). The CDR3 runs to 15 residues. CDR1 is SSHAT, CDR2 FNYEAQ, per germline (reference sequence). Trimming left V 2 bases short and J 2 bases short, with 12 bases between. CDR3 DNA sequence: TGTGCCAGCAGCTTATTGTGGGGGGCACAAGAGACCCAGTACTTC. This encodes CASSLLWGAQETQYF.

This clonotype came up a few times. The rearrangement joins TRBV5-1 to TRBJ2-2; D unresolved. This CDR3 is 14 amino acids long. Germline CDR1 SGHRS, CDR2 YFSETQ. The germline V and J ends were trimmed by 4 bases and 1 base, with 8 bases remaining between them. CDR3: CASSLYGNTGELFF. CDR3 nucleotide sequence: TGCGCCAGCAGCCTTTATGGGAACACCGGGGAGCTGTTTTTT.

This clonotype was seen at least ten times. This chain links TRBV12-3 or TRBV12-4 with TRBJ2-1, with D unclear. This CDR3 comprises 11 residues. Trimming cost V 6 bases and J 10 bases, with 10 bases left between them. The DNA of the CDR3 is TGTGCCAGCAGCCTAGGCGTGGAGCAGTTCTTC. Translation gives CASSLGVEQFF.

This clonotype occurred a few times. The chain employs TRBV5-4 and TRBJ2-5; weak D call: TRBD2 (5 bases). The CDR3 is 13 amino acids. Trimming pared 0 bases from V and 9 bases from J, leaving 12 bases between. CDR1 SGHNT and CDR2 YYREEE come from the germline V gene (reference sequence). The CDR3 DNA sequence: TGTGCCAGCAGCTTGGTTACAGAAGCGGCCCAGTACTTC. It is translated as CASSLVTEAAQYF.